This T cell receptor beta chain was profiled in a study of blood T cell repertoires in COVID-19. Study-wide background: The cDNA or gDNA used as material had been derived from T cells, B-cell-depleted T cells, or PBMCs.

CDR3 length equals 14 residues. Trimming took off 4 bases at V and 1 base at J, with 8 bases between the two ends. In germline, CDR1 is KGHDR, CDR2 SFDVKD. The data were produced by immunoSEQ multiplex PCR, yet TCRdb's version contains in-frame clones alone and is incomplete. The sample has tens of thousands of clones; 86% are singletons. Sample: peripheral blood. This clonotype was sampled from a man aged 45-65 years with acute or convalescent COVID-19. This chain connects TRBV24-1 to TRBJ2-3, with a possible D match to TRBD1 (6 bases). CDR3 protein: CATSDQGRTDTQYF. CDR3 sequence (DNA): TGTGCCACCAGTGACCAGGGGCGCACAGATACGCAGTATTTT.